This passage covers 18 T cell receptor beta chains from one sample sequenced in a study of blood T cells in healthy people across ages. For the second PCR, which ran for about 6 to 11 cycles, a sample-barcoded 5' primer and a J-beta primer mix were used. Each CDR3 protein is one row after TCRdb ran MiXCR on the 5' RACE reads. The table lists around 970,000 distinct CDR3 sequences, just over 50% of them singletons, with 20% to 25% in the top ten. Sample: blood. The origin of the receptors is a woman aged 60-75 years in good health.

The chain recombines TRBV7-9 with TRBJ1-1; 7 bases match TRBD1. The trim removed 4 bases at V and 5 bases at J, leaving 4 bases unmatched. The CDR3 is made up of 13 amino acids. Germline V CDR1 and CDR2: SEHNR, FQNEAQ (reference sequence). The chain's CDR3 is CASSSGQLTEAFF. The DNA of the CDR3 is TGTGCCAGCAGCTCGGGACAGCTTACTGAAGCTTTCTTT.

The chain links TRBV29-1 to TRBJ2-7; 10 bases line up with TRBD1. V dropped 7 bases and J dropped 3; count of bases not matched to a gene: 6. Germline loops: CDR1 SQVTM, CDR2 ANQGSEA. CDR3 length: 13 amino acids. The CDR3 region is CSASGQGIYEQYF. The CDR3 coding sequence is TGCAGCGCATCGGGACAGGGGATCTACGAGCAGTACTTC.

The chain couples TRBV10-3 to TRBJ1-5, with D tentatively TRBD1 (6 bases). This CDR3 spans 14 amino acids. Germline CDR1 reads ENHRY; CDR2 reads SYGVKD. V was shortened by 5 bases and J by 7 bases, with 15 bases between the two germline ends. The CDR3 region has the DNA TGTGCCATCAGTCCCGGGGGCGCGGAACAGCCCCAGCATTTT. Its protein is CAISPGGAEQPQHF.

This clonotype was counted between two and nine times. V usage is TRBV6-2 or TRBV6-3 and J usage is TRBJ2-1, with D perhaps matching TRBD1 or TRBD2 (5 bases each). CDR1 and CDR2 from the germline V gene are MNHEY and SVGEGT. The CDR3 length is 14 residues. The V gene lost 6 bases and the J gene lost 9 bases, with 18 bases spanning the gap. The CDR3, as DNA: TGTGCCAGCAGCTCGGGACCCGCTGTAGCTGAGCAGTTCTTC. It encodes CASSSGPAVAEQFF.

Points on this clonotype: A junction boundary mismatches the germline segment, possibly from a read error. This sequence joins TRBV18 and TRBJ2-1; no clear D. Germline lookup yields CDR1 KGHSH and CDR2 LQKENI. The CDR3 is 12 amino acids. The CDR3 DNA reads TGTGCCAGCGCACCGATAGACAATGAGCAGTTCTTC. It yields the protein CASAPIDNEQFF.

With respect to this clonotype: A junction boundary mismatches the germline segment, possibly from a read error. The V call is TRBV12-3 or TRBV12-4, the J call TRBJ2-3, with TRBD2 identical over 8 bases. The CDR3 extends over 14 amino acids. The CDR3 region has the DNA TGTGCCAGCAGGGTCAGCGGGAGTGCAGATGCGCAGTATTTC. Its translation: CASRVSGSADAQYF.

This clonotype was detected only a few times. CDR3 DNA sequence: TGTGCCAGCAGCCCCCTCCGGGACCAAGAGACCCAGTACTTC. This translates into CASSPLRDQETQYF. The rearrangement links TRBV14 to TRBJ2-5, with unresolved D. Germline CDR1 and CDR2: SGHDN and FVKESK. V shed 4 bases and J shed 0 bases, with 9 bases lying between them. CDR3 length: 14 residues. Based on the CDR3 plus reference TRBV14 and TRBJ2-5, the full variable domain is EAGVTQFPSHSVIEKGQTVTLRCDPISGHDNLYWYRRVMGKEIKFLLHFVKESKQDESGMPNNRFLAERTGGTYSTLKVQPAELEDSGVYFCASSPLRDQETQYFGPGTRLLVL.

A few counts support this clonotype. The chain combines TRBV20-1 with TRBJ2-6; no firm D call. The CDR3 spans 13 residues. Germline CDR1 and CDR2: DFQATT and SNEGSKA (reference sequence). V gave up 5 bases and J gave up 0 bases, with 5 bases separating them. CDR3 region: CSAGSSGANVLTF. The CDR3 nucleotides are TGCAGTGCTGGAAGCTCTGGGGCCAACGTCCTGACTTTC.

The chain carries TRBV4-1 and TRBJ2-6; D gene unclear. Germline-derived CDR1 and CDR2 are MGHRA and YSYEKL. The CDR3 spans 13 residues. V was clipped by 2 bases and J by 4 bases, with 3 bases between them. The CDR3 sequence is CASSQQGANVLTF. The CDR3 DNA reads as TGCGCCAGCAGCCAACAGGGGGCCAACGTCCTGACTTTC.

The CDR3 loop is CASSEDSSPYEQYF. CDR3 sequence (DNA): TGTGCCAGCAGTGAAGACAGTAGTCCCTACGAGCAGTACTTC. The chain carries TRBV6-1 and TRBJ2-7; D remains unclear. This CDR3 is built from 14 residues. V was cut by 1 base and J by 2 bases, with 9 bases left in between. Germline V gene lookup returns CDR1 MNHNS and CDR2 SASEGT.

This chain connects TRBV4-2 to TRBJ1-2, with D hard to call. Germline V gene lookup returns CDR1 LGHNA and CDR2 YNFKEQ. The CDR3 is made up of 14 amino acids. Between the trimmed V and J ends, which lost 0 bases and 5 bases, there was a span of 10 bases. DNA of the CDR3: TGTGCCAGCAGCCAAGATCCAAGAGGGTATGGCTACACCTTC. Amino acids: CASSQDPRGYGYTF.

This chain joins TRBV20-1 and TRBJ2-3; 7 bases are shared with TRBD2. Germline V gene lookup returns CDR1 DFQATT and CDR2 SNEGSKA (reference sequence). This CDR3 is built from 15 residues. The V and J ends lost 6 bases and 1 base, in that order; junction bases with no gene match: 10. The CDR3 region is CSAQRGERGTDTQYF. The CDR3 coding sequence is TGCAGTGCCCAACGGGGGGAGCGAGGCACAGATACGCAGTATTTT.

In its sample, this clonotype was seen a few times. The gene calls are TRBV6-5 and TRBJ2-7, with 9 nucleotides matching TRBD1. Losses at the gene ends were 11 bases for V and 7 bases for J; bases not matched to a gene: 9. From germline, CDR1 is MNHEY and CDR2 SVGAGI. This CDR3 contains 12 residues. CDR3: CASRGQGSEQYF. The CDR3 DNA is TGTGCCTCACGGGGACAGGGAAGTGAGCAGTACTTC.

The rearrangement uses TRBV20-1 and TRBJ2-5, with 8 nucleotides matching TRBD2. Trimming removed 6 bases from V and 2 bases from J; junction bases left unmatched: 8. The CDR3 has 14 amino acids. The V gene's germline CDR1 is DFQATT and CDR2 SNEGSKA (reference sequence). The CDR3 sequence: CSATLSGIQETQYF. The CDR3 region has the DNA TGCAGTGCAACCCTTAGCGGGATTCAAGAGACCCAGTACTTC.

The chain is built from TRBV12-3 or TRBV12-4 and TRBJ2-5; 7 bases are a match to TRBD2. The CDR3 length is 16 residues. Unmatched junction bases numbered 13, after V lost 4 bases and J lost 5 bases. The CDR3 region is CASSSLTSPGVETQYF. The DNA of the CDR3 is TGTGCCAGCAGTTCCCTGACTAGCCCGGGAGTGGAGACCCAGTACTTC.

A remark on this clonotype: The germline gene is not matched at one end of the junction; a read error may be the cause. The DNA for the CDR3 is TGTGCCGGCAGCCACGACAGGGTCGAGCAGTACTTC. It is translated as CAGSHDRVEQYF. The V and J genes are TRBV11-2 and TRBJ2-4, with TRBD1 identical over 7 bases. Judging by the DNA end, TRBJ2-7 fits better; the J call may be wrong. Germline CDR1 reads SGHAT; CDR2 reads FQNNGV. The CDR3 length is 12 residues.

The sample holds many counts of this clonotype. The chain employs TRBV28 and TRBJ2-7, with 8 nucleotides matching TRBD1. Germline CDR1 reads MDHEN; CDR2 reads SYDVKM. This CDR3 spans 12 amino acids. Trimming at V came to 8 bases and at J to 2 bases, leaving 2 bases not matched to a gene. This chain's CDR3 is CASGQGAYEQYF. The CDR3 DNA reads TGTGCCAGCGGACAGGGCGCCTACGAGCAGTACTTC.

This rearrangement joins TRBV21-1 to TRBJ1-5. TRBV21-1 is a pseudogene segment. The CDR3 has 15 residues. The CDR3 DNA sequence: TGTGCCAGCACCCAAAACCGTGATAGCAATCAGCCCCAGCATTTT. Residues: CASTQNRDSNQPQHF.